This T cell receptor (beta chain) was obtained from a study of blood T cell repertoires in COVID-19. CDR1 and CDR2 from the germline V gene are LNHDA and SQIVND (reference sequence). V lost 5 bases and J 0 bases, leaving 8 bases between the germline ends. This CDR3 is 15 amino acids long. As processed by the authors: From reference gene primer amplification, estimates of nucleated cell counts were derived. Only in-frame clones appear in the TCRdb table, and some are missing; sequencing was by immunoSEQ multiplex PCR. The V and J calls and clone size are taken from that table; D and trimming were inferred from the DNA. The sample carries about 170,000 clones, about 89% recorded once.

Sequencing was done on a sample of peripheral blood. V usage is TRBV19 and J usage is TRBJ2-6; D not resolved. This TCR was sampled from a man aged 65 to 85 with acute or convalescent COVID-19. CDR3 protein: CASSPVNSGANVLTF. The CDR3 nucleotides are TGTGCCAGTAGTCCAGTAAACTCTGGGGCCAACGTCCTGACTTTC.